This T cell receptor beta chain derives from a study of T cell changes during pregnancy in multiple sclerosis. Germline V gives CDR1 ENHRY, CDR2 SYGVKD. The CDR3 consists of 14 residues. The V and J ends lost 10 bases and 1 base, in that order; junction bases with no gene match: 6. The protocol was immunoSEQ multiplex PCR, while the TCRdb copy is restricted to in-frame clones and leaves out a portion. In the table there are about 49,000 clones, 95% of which are singletons. The sample consisted of CD8+ T cells from peripheral blood mononuclear cells, taken in the first trimester of pregnancy. V is TRBV10-3 and J is TRBJ1-5; 8 bases match TRBD1. This receptor was taken from a female donor with multiple sclerosis, enrolled in a pregnancy study. CDR3 sequence reads: CATDTGGSNQPQHF. Written as DNA, the CDR3 is TGTGCCACAGATACAGGGGGAAGCAATCAGCCCCAGCATTTT.